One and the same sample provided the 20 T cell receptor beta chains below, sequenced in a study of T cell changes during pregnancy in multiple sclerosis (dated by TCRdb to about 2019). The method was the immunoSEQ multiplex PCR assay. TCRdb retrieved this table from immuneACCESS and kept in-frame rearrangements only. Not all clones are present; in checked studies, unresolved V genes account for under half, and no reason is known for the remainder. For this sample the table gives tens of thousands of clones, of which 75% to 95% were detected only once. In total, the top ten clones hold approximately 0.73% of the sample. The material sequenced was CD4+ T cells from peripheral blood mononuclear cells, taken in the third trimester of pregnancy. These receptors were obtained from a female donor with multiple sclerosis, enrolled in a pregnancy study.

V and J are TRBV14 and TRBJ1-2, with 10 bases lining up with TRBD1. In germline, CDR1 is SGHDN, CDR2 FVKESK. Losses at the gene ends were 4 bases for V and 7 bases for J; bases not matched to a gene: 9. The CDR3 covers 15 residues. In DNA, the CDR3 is TGTGCCAGCAGCCCCCTAAGGGACAGGGGTCTTGGCTACACCTTC. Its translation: CASSPLRDRGLGYTF.

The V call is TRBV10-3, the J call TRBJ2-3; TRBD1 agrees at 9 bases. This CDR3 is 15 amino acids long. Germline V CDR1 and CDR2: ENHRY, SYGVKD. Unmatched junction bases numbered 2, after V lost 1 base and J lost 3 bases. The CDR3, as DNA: TGTGCCATCAGTGAGTGGACAGGGGAGACAGATACGCAGTATTTT. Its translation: CAISEWTGETDTQYF.

The CDR3 loop is CATSRFAGDGETQYF. As DNA, the CDR3 is TGTGCCACCAGCAGGTTTGCGGGGGACGGGGAGACCCAGTACTTC. The rearrangement uses TRBV15 and TRBJ2-5; 7 bases agree with TRBD2. The J segment lost 5 bases and the V segment lost 3 bases, leaving 9 bases of the junction unmatched. CDR3 size: 15 residues. The germline CDR1 and CDR2 sequences are LNHNV and YYDKDF (reference sequence). Based on the CDR3 plus reference TRBV15 and TRBJ2-5, the full variable domain is DAMVIQNPRYQVTQFGKPVTLSCSQTLNHNVMYWYQQKSSQAPKLLFHYYDKDFNNEADTPDNFQSRRPNTSFCFLDIRSPGLGDTAMYLCATSRFAGDGETQYFGPGTRLLVL.

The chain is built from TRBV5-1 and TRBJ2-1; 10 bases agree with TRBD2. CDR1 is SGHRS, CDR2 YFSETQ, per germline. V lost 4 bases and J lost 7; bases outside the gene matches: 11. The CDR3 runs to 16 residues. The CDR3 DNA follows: TGCGCCAGCAGCGTGAACCCTAGCGGGGGTTGGAATGAGCAGTTCTTC. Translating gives CASSVNPSGGWNEQFF.

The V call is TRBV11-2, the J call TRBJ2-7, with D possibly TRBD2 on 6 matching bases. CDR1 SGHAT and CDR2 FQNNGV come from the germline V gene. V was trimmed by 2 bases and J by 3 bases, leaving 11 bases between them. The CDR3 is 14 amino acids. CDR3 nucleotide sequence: TGTGCCAGCAGCTTATTGGAGGGCAACTACGAGCAGTACTTC. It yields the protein CASSLLEGNYEQYF.

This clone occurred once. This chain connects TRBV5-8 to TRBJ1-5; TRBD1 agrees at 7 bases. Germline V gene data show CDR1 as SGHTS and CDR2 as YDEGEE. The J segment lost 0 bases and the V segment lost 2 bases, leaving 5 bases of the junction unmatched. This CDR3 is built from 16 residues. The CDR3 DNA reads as TGTGCCAGCAGCTTCGACAGGGCAAATAGCAATCAGCCCCAGCATTTT. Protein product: CASSFDRANSNQPQHF. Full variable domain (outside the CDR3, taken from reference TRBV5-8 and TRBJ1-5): EAGVTQSPTHLIKTRGQQATLRCSPISGHTSVYWYQQALGLGLQFLLWYDEGEERNRGNFPPRFSGRQFPNYSSELNVNALELEDSALYLCASSFDRANSNQPQHFGDGTRLSIL.

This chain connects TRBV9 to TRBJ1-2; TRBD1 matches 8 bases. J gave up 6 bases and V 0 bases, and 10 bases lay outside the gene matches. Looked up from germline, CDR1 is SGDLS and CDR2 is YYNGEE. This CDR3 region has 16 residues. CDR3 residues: CASSVVPGGAMDGYTF. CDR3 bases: TGTGCCAGCAGCGTAGTTCCAGGGGGCGCCATGGATGGCTACACCTTC.

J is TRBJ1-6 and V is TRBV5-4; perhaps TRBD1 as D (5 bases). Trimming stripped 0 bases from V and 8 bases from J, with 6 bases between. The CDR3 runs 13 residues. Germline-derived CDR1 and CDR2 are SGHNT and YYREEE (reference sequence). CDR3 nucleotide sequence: TGTGCCAGCAGCTTGGTAGGGGATTCACCCCTCCACTTT. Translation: CASSLVGDSPLHF.

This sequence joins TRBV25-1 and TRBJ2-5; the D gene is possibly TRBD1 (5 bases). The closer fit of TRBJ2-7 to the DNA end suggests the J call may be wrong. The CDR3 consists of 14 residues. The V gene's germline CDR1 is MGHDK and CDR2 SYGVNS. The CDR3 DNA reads TGTGCCAGCAGTGGTGCGCGACAGCAATACGAGCAGTACTTC. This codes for CASSGARQQYEQYF.

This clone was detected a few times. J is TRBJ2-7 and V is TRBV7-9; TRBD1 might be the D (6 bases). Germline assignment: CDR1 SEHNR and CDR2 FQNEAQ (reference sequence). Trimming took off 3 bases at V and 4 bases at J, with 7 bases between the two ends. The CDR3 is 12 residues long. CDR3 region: CASSFGQYEQYF. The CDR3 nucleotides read TGTGCCAGCAGCTTTGGACAGTACGAGCAGTACTTC. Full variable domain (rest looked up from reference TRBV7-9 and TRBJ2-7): DTGVSQNPRHKITKRGQNVTFRCDPISEHNRLYWYRQTLGQGPEFLTYFQNEAQLEKSRLLSDRFSAERPKGSFSTLEIQRTEQGDSAMYLCASSFGQYEQYFGPGTRLTVT.

For the CDR3, the DNA is TGTGCCATCAGTGCGTACCTAGGAGGCACACTCTCTGGAAACACCATATATTTT. Encoded protein: CAISAYLGGTLSGNTIYF. The chain joins TRBV10-3 to TRBJ1-3; no clear D gene. Germline CDR1 and CDR2: ENHRY and SYGVKD. Deletions cut 4 bases from V and 0 bases from J, with 19 bases between. The CDR3 consists of 18 residues.

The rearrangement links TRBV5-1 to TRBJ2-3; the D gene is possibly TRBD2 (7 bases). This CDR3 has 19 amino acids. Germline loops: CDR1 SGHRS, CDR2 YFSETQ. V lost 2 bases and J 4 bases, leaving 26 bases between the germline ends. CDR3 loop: CASSFQIRGANRLADTQYF. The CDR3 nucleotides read TGCGCCAGCAGCTTTCAGATCCGGGGGGCGAACCGTCTCGCAGATACGCAGTATTTT.

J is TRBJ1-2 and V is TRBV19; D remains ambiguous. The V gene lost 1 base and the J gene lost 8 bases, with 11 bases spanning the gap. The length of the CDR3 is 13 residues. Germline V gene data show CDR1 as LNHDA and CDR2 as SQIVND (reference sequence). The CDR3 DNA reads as TGTGCCAGTAGTATAGCGGACTCGGGAGGCTACACCTTC. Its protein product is CASSIADSGGYTF.

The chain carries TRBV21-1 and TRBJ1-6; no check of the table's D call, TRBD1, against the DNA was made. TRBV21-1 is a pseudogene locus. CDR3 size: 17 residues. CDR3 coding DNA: TGTGCCAGCAGCAAAGAAAAGCCCGGCAGGTACGATTCACCCCTCCACTTT. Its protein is CASSKEKPGRYDSPLHF.

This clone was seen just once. CDR3 sequence: CASSYITPGTIYF. The CDR3 DNA follows: TGTGCCAGCAGTTACATCACCCCCGGCACCATATATTTT. The J gene is TRBJ1-3, the V gene TRBV6-6; D call uncertain. Trimming pared 2 bases from V and 9 bases from J, leaving 11 bases between. The CDR3 loop spans 13 amino acids. CDR1 MNHNY and CDR2 SVGAGI come from the germline V gene (reference sequence).

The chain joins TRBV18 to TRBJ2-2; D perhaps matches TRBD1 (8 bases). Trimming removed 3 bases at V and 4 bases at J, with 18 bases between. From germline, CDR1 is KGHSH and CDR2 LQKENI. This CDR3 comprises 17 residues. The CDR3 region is CASSPLDRGGSTGELFF. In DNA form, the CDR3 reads TGTGCCAGCTCACCCCTTGACAGGGGCGGGAGCACCGGGGAGCTGTTTTTT.

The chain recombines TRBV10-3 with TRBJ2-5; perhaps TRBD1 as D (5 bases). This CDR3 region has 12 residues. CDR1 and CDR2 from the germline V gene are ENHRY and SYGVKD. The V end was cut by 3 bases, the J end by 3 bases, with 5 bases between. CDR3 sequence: CAISEGEETQYF. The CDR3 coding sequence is TGTGCCATCAGTGAAGGGGAAGAGACCCAGTACTTC.

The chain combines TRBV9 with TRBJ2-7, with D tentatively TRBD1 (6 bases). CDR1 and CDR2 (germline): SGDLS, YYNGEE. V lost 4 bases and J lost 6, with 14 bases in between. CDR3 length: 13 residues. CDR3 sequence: CASSRQTGTEQYF. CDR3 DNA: TGTGCCAGCAGCAGACAAACAGGGACCGAGCAGTACTTC.

CDR3 sequence: CASSLTAHSGNTIYF. CDR3 sequence (DNA): TGCGCCAGCAGCTTAACAGCTCACTCTGGAAACACCATATATTTT. The V call is TRBV4-1, the J call TRBJ1-3; no clear D gene. The V gene's germline CDR1 is MGHRA and CDR2 YSYEKL. Deletions cut 5 bases from V and 0 bases from J, with 11 bases between. The CDR3 covers 15 residues.

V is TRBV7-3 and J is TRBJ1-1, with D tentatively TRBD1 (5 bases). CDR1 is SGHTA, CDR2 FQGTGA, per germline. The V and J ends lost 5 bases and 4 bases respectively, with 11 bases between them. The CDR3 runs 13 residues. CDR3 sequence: CASSPTGGTEAFF. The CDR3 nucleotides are TGTGCCAGCAGCCCAACCGGGGGCACTGAAGCTTTCTTT.